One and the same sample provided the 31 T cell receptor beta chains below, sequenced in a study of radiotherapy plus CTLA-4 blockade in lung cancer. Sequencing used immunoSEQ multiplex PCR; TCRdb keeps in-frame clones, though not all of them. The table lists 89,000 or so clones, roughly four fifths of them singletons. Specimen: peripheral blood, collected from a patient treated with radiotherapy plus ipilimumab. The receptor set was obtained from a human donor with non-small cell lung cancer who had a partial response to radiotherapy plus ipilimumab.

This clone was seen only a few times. The CDR3 DNA follows: TGTGCCAGCAGCTATACAGGGGGCGGGTCCTACGAGCAGTACTTC. It translates to CASSYTGGGSYEQYF. This chain joins TRBV7-8 and TRBJ2-7, with TRBD1 matching 9 bases. Germline-derived CDR1 and CDR2 are SGHVS and FQNEAQ. The CDR3 is made up of 15 amino acids. Trimming cost V 4 bases and J 1 base; bases outside gene matches: 5.

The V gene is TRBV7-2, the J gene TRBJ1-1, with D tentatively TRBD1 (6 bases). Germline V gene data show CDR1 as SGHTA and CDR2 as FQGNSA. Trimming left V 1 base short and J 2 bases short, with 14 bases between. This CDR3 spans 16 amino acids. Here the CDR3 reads CASSLDTRTANTEAFF. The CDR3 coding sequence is TGTGCCAGCAGCTTAGATACCCGGACAGCTAACACTGAAGCTTTCTTT. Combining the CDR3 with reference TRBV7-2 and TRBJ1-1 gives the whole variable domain GAGVSQSPSNKVTEKGKDVELRCDPISGHTALYWYRQSLGQGLEFLIYFQGNSAPDKSGLPSDRFSAERTGGSVSTLTIQRTQQEDSAVYLCASSLDTRTANTEAFFGQGTRLTVV.

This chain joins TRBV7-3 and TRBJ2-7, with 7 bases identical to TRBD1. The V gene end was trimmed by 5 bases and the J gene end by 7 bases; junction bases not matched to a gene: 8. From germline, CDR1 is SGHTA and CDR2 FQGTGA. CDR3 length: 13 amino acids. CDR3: CASSARDSAEQYF. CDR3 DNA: TGTGCCAGCAGCGCCCGGGACAGCGCAGAGCAGTACTTC.

The CDR3 DNA is TGTGCCAGCAGTGAATACTGGGGACAAGCAACTAATGAAAAACTGTTTTTT. It encodes CASSEYWGQATNEKLFF. The gene calls are TRBV6-1 and TRBJ1-4; D might be TRBD1 (6 bases). The CDR3 consists of 17 residues. Per germline, CDR1 MNHNS and CDR2 SASEGT. V lost 2 bases to trimming and J lost 0 bases, with 13 bases between them.

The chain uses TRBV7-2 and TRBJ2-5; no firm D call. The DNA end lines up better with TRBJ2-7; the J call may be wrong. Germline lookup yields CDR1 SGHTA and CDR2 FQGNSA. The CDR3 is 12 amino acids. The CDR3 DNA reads TGTGCCAGCAGCTTAATCCGGTACGAGCAGTACTTC. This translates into CASSLIRYEQYF.

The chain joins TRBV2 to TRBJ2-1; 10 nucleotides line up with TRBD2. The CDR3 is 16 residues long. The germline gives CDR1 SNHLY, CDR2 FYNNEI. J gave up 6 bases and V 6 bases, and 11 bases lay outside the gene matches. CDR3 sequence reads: CASRRQREGLANEQFF. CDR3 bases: TGTGCCAGCAGGAGACAGCGGGAGGGCCTCGCCAATGAGCAGTTCTTC. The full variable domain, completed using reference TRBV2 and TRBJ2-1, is EPEVTQTPSHQVTQMGQEVILRCVPISNHLYFYWYRQILGQKVEFLVSFYNNEISEKSEIFDDQFSVERPDGSNFTLKIRSTKLEDSAMYFCASRRQREGLANEQFFGPGTRLTVL.

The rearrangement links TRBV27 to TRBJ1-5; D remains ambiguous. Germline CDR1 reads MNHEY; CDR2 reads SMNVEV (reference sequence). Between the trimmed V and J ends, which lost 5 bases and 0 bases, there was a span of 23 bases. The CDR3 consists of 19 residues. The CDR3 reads CASSPRVGESVYSNQPQHF. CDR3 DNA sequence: TGTGCCAGCAGTCCCCGAGTTGGGGAGAGTGTTTATAGCAATCAGCCCCAGCATTTT.

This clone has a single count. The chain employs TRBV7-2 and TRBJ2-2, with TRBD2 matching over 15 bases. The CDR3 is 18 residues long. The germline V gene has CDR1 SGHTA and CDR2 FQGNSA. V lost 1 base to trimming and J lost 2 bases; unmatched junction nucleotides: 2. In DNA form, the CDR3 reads TGTGCCAGCAGCTTAGGGGGACTAGCGGGAGGCAACACCGGGGAGCTGTTTTTT. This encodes CASSLGGLAGGNTGELFF.

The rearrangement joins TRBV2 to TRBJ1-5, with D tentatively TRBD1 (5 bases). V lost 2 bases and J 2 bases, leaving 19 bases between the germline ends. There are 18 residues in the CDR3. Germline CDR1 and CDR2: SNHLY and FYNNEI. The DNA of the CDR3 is TGTGCCAGCAGTGAATGGCGGGGGGGAGTGATGGGCAATCAGCCCCAGCATTTT. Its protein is CASSEWRGGVMGNQPQHF. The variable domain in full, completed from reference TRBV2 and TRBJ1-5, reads EPEVTQTPSHQVTQMGQEVILRCVPISNHLYFYWYRQILGQKVEFLVSFYNNEISEKSEIFDDQFSVERPDGSNFTLKIRSTKLEDSAMYFCASSEWRGGVMGNQPQHFGDGTRLSIL.

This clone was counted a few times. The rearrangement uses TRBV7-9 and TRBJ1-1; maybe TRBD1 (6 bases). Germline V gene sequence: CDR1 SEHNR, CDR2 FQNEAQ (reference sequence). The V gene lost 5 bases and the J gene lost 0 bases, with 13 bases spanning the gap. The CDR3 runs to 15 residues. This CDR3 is CASSPRGGLNTEAFF. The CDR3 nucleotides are TGTGCCAGCAGCCCCCGGGGGGGCCTGAACACTGAAGCTTTCTTT.

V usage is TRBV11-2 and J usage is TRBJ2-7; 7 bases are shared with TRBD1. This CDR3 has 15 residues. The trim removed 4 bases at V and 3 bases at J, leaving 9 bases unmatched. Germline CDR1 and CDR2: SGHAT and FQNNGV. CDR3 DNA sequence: TGTGCCAGCAGCTATGAACAGGGGACAGTCTACGAGCAGTACTTC. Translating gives CASSYEQGTVYEQYF.

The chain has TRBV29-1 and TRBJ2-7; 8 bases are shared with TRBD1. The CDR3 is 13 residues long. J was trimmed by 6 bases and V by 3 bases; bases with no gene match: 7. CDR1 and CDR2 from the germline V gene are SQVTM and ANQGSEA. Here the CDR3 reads CSVDRTGSGEQYF. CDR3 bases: TGCAGCGTTGATCGGACAGGGAGCGGCGAGCAGTACTTC.

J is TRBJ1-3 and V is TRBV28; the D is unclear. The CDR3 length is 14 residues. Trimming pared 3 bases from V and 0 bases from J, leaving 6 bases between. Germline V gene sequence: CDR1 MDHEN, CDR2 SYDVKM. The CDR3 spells CASSFGDSGNTIYF. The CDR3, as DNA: TGTGCCAGCAGTTTCGGGGACTCTGGAAACACCATATATTTT.

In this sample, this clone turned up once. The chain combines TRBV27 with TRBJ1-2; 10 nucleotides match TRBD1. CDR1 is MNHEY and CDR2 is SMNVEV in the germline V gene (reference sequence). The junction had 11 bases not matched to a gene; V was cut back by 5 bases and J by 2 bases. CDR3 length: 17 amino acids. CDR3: CASSPPLGQGVNYGYTF. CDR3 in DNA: TGTGCCAGCAGTCCCCCTCTTGGACAGGGGGTAAACTATGGCTACACCTTC.

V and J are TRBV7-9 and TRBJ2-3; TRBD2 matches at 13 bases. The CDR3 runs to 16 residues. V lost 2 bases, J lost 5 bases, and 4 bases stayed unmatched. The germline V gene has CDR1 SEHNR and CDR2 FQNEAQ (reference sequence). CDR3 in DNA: TGTGCCAGCAGCTTAAACCGACTAGCGGGAGGAGATACGCAGTATTTT. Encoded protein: CASSLNRLAGGDTQYF.

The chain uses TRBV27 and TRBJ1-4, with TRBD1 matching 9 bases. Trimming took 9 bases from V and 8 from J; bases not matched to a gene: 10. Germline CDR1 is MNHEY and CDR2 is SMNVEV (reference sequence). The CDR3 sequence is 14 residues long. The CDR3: CARDGGQGREKLFF. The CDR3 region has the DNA TGTGCCAGGGATGGGGGACAGGGAAGGGAAAAACTGTTTTTT.

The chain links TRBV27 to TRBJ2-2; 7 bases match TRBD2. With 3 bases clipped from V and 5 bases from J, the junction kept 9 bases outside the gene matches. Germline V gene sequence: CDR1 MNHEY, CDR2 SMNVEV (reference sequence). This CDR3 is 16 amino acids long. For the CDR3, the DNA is TGTGCCAGCAGTTTGGTGGGAGGGCTTGGAACCGGGGAGCTGTTTTTT. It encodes CASSLVGGLGTGELFF.

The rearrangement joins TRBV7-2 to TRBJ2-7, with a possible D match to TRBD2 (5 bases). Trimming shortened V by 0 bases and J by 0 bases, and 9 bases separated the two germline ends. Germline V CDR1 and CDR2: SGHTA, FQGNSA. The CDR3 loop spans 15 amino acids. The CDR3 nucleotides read TGTGCCAGCAGCTTAGCTAGCGTGGTCTCCTACGAGCAGTACTTC. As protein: CASSLASVVSYEQYF.

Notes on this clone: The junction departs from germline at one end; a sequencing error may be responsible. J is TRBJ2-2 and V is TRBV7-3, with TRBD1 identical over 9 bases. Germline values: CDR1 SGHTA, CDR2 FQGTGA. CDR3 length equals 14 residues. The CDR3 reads CASSITGGSGELFF. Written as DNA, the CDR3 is TGTGCCAGCAGCATAACAGGGGGCTCCGGGGAGCTGTTTTTT.

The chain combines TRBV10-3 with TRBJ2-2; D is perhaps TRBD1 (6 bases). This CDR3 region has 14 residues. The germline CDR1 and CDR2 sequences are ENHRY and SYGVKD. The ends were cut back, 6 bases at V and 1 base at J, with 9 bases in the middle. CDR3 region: CAISPGQNTGELFF. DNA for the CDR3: TGTGCCATCAGCCCGGGACAGAACACCGGGGAGCTGTTTTTT.

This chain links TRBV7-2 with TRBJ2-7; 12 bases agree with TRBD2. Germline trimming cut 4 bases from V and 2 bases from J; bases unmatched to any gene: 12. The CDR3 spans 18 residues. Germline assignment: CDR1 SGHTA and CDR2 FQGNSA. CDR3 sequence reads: CASSSSRTSGTGPYEQYF. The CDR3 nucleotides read TGTGCCAGCAGCTCAAGTCGGACTAGCGGGACCGGACCCTACGAGCAGTACTTC.

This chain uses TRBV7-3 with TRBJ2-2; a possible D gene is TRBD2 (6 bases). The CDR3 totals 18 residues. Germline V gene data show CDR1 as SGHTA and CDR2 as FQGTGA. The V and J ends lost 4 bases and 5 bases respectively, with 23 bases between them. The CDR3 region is CASSSARGGPGRTGELFF. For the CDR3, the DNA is TGTGCCAGCAGCTCGGCACGAGGAGGGCCGGGGCGAACCGGGGAGCTGTTTTTT.

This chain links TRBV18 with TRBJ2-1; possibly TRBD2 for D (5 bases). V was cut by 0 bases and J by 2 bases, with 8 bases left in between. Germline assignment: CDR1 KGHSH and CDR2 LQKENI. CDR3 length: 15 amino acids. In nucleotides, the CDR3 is TGTGCCAGCTCACCACCCCAAGCGGCCTACAATGAGCAGTTCTTC. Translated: CASSPPQAAYNEQFF.

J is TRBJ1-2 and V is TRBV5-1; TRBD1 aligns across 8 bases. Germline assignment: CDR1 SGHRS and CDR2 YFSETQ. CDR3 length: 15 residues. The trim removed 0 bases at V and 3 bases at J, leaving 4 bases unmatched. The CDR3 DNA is TGCGCCAGCAGCTTGGAGGCAGGGGGCTACTATGGCTACACCTTC. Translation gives CASSLEAGGYYGYTF.

CDR3 in DNA: TGTGCCAGCAGCTTAACCCGGGACAGGGGGCGAGAGACCCAGTACTTC. As protein: CASSLTRDRGRETQYF. J is TRBJ2-5 and V is TRBV11-2; 12 bases align to TRBD1. Germline CDR1 is SGHAT and CDR2 is FQNNGV. With 2 bases clipped from V and 4 bases from J, the junction kept 5 bases outside the gene matches. This CDR3 is 16 amino acids long.

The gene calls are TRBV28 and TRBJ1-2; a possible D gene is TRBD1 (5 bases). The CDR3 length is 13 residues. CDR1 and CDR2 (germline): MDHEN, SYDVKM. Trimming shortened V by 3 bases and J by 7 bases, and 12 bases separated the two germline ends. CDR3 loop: CASSLGRDPGYTF. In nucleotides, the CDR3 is TGTGCCAGCAGTTTGGGCAGGGATCCTGGCTACACCTTC.

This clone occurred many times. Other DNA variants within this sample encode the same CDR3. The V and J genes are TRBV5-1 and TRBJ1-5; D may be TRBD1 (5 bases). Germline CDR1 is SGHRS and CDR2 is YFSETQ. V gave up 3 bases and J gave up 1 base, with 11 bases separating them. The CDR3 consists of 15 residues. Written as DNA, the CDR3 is TGCGCCAGCAGCTCTAGTCCAGGGAGCAATCAGCCCCAGCATTTT. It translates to CASSSSPGSNQPQHF.

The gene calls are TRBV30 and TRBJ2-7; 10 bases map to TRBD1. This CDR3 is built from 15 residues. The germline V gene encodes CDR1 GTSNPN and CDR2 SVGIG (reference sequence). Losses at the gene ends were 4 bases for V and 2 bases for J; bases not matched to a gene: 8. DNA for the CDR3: TGTGCCTGGACCTTGTCTGGGACAGGGGCCTACGAGCAGTACTTC. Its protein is CAWTLSGTGAYEQYF.

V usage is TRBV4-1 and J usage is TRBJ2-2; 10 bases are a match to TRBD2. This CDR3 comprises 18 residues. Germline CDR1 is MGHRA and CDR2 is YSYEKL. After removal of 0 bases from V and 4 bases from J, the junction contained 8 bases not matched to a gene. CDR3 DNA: TGCGCCAGCAGCCAAGAACGGCTAGCGGGAGCCACCACCGGGGAGCTGTTTTTT. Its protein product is CASSQERLAGATTGELFF.

The CDR3 is CASSQAQGAKETQYF. The DNA of the CDR3 is TGTGCCAGCAGCCAAGCACAGGGGGCTAAAGAGACCCAGTACTTC. The genes are TRBV14 and TRBJ2-5; 9 nucleotides line up with TRBD1. Germline CDR1 reads SGHDN; CDR2 reads FVKESK. With 1 base clipped from V and 3 bases from J, the junction kept 3 bases outside the gene matches. The CDR3 has 15 amino acids.

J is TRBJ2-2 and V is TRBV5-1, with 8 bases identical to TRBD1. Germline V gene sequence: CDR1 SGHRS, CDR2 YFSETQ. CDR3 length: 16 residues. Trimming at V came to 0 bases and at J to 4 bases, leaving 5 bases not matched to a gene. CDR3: CASSLEAGGITGELFF. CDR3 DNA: TGCGCCAGCAGCTTGGAGGCAGGGGGCATCACCGGGGAGCTGTTTTTT.